What follows is one T cell receptor (beta chain) and its context. This record comes from a study of blood T cell repertoires in COVID-19. As processed by the authors: Quantification of nucleated cells was approximated via reference gene primer amplification. Only in-frame clones appear in the TCRdb table, and some are missing; sequencing was by immunoSEQ multiplex PCR. V and J calls and clone size come straight from that table; D and trimming were deduced from the DNA. The sample carries approximately 200,000 clones, 88% recorded once. This CDR3 region has 14 residues. Germline V lookup: CDR1 GTSNPN, CDR2 SVGIG (reference sequence). The junction had 7 bases not matched to a gene; V was cut back by 4 bases and J by 4 bases.

This sequence was found in a man aged 18 to 30 with active or convalescent COVID-19. The source material was peripheral blood. The chain employs TRBV30 and TRBJ2-7; 10 bases map to TRBD1. The CDR3 loop reads CAWKPGQGIYEQYF. The CDR3 nucleotides are TGTGCCTGGAAACCGGGACAGGGGATTTACGAGCAGTACTTC.